The T cell receptor beta chain under discussion was sequenced for a study of blood T cell repertoires in COVID-19. This CDR3 comprises 13 residues. Germline-derived CDR1 and CDR2 are SEHNR and FQNEAQ (reference sequence). Trimming stripped 5 bases from V and 7 bases from J, with 14 bases between. How the authors handled the data: It was from reference gene primer amplification that nucleated cell counts were estimated. Some clones are missing from TCRdb's copy, which holds only in-frame ones; the method was immunoSEQ multiplex PCR. Clonal size and the V and J genes are those of that table, whereas D and trimming came from the DNA. The sample includes about 28,000 clones, about 90% of them seen just once.

This sequence was found in a human donor in a cohort sampled during active COVID-19. The chain links TRBV7-9 to TRBJ1-1; tentative D call: TRBD1 (6 bases). Sequences were obtained from peripheral blood. The CDR3 DNA reads TGTGCCAGCAGCCCCCACAGGGATGGTGAAGCTTTCTTT. Its translation is CASSPHRDGEAFF.